This T cell receptor beta chain was captured by sequencing in a study of T-cell reconstitution after alpha-beta-depleted transplantation in children. CDR3 size: 16 residues. Looked up from germline, CDR1 is MDHEN and CDR2 is SYDVKM. V shed 2 bases, J shed 0 bases, and the junction held 5 bases outside the gene matches. Unique molecular identifiers were incorporated into the prepared TCRbeta library. TCRdb reprocessed the PCR reads via MiXCR and lists one record per CDR3 protein. Of 180,000 or so distinct CDR3 sequences listed, roughly 6.3% are singletons. At least ten counts were recorded for this clonotype.

This receptor was taken from a girl less than two years old with combined immunodeficiency, due to receive a stem cell transplant. The sequencing here drew on PBMCs, taken before TCRalphabeta/CD19-depleted stem cell transplant. This rearrangement joins TRBV28 to TRBJ2-5, with 8 bases lining up with TRBD2. Written as DNA, the CDR3 is TGTGCCAGCAGTTTAGGGTTGCGGGAGGACCAAGAGACCCAGTACTTC. This encodes CASSLGLREDQETQYF.